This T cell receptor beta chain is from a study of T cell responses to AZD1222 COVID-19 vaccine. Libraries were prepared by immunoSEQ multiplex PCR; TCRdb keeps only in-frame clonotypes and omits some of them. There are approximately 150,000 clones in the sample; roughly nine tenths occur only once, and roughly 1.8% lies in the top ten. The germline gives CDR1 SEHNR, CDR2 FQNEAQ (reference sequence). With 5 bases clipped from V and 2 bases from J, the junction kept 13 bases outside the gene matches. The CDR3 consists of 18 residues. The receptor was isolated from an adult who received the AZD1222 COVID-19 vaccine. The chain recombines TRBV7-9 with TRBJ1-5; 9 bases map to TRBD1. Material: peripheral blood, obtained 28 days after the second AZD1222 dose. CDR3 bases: TGTGCCAGCAGCGCAGGGACAGGGCCAAAACGGGGCAATCAGCCCCAGCATTTT. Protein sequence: CASSAGTGPKRGNQPQHF.